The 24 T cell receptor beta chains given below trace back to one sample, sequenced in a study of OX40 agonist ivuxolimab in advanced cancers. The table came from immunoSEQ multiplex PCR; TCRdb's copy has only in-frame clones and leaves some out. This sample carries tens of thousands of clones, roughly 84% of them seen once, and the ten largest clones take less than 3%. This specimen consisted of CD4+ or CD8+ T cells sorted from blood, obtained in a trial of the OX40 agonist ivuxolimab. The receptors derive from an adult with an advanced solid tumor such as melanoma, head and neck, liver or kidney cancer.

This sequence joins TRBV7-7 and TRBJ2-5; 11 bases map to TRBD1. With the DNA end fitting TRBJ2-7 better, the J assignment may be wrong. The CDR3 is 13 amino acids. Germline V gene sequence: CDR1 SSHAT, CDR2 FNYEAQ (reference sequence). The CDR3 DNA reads TGTGCCAGCAGCCGGGACAGGGGGGACGAGCAGTACTTC. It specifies CASSRDRGDEQYF.

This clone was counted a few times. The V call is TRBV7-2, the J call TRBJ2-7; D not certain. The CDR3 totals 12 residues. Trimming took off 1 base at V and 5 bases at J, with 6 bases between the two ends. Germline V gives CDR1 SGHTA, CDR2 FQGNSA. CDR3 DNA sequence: TGTGCCAGCAGCTTAGGGGTGCACGAGCAGTACTTC. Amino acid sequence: CASSLGVHEQYF.

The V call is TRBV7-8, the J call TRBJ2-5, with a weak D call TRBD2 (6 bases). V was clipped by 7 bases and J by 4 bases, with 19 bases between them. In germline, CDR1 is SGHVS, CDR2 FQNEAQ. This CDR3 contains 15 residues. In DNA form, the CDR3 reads TGTGCCAGCAACACGCCCGGGAGTGTAGCAGAGACCCAGTACTTC. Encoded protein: CASNTPGSVAETQYF.

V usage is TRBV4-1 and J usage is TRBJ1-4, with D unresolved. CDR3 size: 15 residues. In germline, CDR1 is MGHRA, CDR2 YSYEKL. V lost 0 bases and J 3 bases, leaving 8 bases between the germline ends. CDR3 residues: CASSQDLKPNEKLFF. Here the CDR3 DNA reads TGCGCCAGCAGCCAAGATCTTAAGCCTAATGAAAAACTGTTTTTT.

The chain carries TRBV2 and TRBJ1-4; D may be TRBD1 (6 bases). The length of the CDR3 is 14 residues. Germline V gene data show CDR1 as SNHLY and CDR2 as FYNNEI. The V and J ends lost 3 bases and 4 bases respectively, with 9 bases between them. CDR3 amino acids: CASSEGHRNEKLFF. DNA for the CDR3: TGTGCCAGCAGTGAGGGACACCGTAATGAAAAACTGTTTTTT.

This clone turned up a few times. The CDR3 sequence is CASSTLIGTEAFF. The CDR3 DNA reads TGCGCCAGCAGTACCCTAATTGGGACTGAAGCTTTCTTT. The chain links TRBV10-2 to TRBJ1-1; D gene unclear. Trimming left V 5 bases short and J 5 bases short, with 12 bases between. Germline values: CDR1 WSHSY, CDR2 SAAADI. CDR3 size: 13 residues.

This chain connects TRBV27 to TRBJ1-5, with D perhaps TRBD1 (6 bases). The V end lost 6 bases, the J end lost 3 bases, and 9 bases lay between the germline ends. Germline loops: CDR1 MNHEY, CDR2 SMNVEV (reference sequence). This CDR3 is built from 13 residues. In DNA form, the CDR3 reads TGTGCCAGCAGCCGGGACAACAATCAGCCCCAGCATTTT. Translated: CASSRDNNQPQHF.

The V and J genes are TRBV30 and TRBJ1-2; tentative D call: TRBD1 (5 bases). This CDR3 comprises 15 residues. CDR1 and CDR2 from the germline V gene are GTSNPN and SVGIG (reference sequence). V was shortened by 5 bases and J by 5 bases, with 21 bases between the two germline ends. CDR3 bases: TGTGCCTGGGGAGGGAGGGACTCCCCGGGGTATGGCTACACCTTC. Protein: CAWGGRDSPGYGYTF.

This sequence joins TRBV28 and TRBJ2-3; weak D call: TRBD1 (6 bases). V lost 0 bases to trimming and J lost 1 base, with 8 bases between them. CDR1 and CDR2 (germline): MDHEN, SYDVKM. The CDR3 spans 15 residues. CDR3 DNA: TGTGCCAGCAGTTTATGGGGGGCTGGCACAGATACGCAGTATTTT. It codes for CASSLWGAGTDTQYF.

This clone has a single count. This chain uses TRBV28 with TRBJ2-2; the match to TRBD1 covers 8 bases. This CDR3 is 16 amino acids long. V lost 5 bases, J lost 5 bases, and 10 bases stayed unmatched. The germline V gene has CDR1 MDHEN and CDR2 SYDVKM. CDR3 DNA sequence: TGTGCCAGCAGTCGCGGACAGGGAAGGGGGACCGGGGAGCTGTTTTTT. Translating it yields CASSRGQGRGTGELFF.

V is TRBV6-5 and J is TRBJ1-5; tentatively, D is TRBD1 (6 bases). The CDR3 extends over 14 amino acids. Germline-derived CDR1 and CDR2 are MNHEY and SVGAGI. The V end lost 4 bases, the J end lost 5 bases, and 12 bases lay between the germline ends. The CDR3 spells CASSLHRVDQPQHF. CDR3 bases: TGTGCCAGCAGTTTGCACAGGGTGGATCAGCCCCAGCATTTT.

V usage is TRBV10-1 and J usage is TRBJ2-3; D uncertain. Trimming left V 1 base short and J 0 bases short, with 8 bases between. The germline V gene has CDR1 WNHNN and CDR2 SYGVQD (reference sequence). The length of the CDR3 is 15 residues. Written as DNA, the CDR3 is TGCGCCAGCAGTGAGTTTTTTGGAAGCACAGATACGCAGTATTTT. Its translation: CASSEFFGSTDTQYF.

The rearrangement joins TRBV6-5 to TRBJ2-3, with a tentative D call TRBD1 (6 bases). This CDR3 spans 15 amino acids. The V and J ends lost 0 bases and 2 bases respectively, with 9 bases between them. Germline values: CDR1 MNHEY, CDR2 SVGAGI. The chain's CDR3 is CASSYSGQNTDTQYF. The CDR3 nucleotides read TGTGCCAGCAGTTACTCCGGACAGAACACAGATACGCAGTATTTT.

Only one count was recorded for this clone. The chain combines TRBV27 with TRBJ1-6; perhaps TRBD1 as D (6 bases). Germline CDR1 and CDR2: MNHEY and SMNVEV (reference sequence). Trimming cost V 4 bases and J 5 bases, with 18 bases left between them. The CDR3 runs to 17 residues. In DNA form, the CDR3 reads TGTGCCAGCAGTTCACACCGGCAGGGGTCTGATAATTCACCCCTCCACTTT. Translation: CASSSHRQGSDNSPLHF.

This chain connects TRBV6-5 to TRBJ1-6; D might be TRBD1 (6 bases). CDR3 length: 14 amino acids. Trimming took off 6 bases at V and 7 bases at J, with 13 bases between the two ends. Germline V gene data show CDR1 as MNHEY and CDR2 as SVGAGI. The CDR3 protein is CASRSGVGNSPLHF. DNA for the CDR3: TGTGCCAGCAGATCAGGGGTGGGAAATTCACCCCTCCACTTT.

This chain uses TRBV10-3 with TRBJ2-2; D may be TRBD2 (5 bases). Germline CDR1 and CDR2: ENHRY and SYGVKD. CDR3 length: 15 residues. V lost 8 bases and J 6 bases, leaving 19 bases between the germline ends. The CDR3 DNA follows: TGTGCCATCGCCGGTGATTCCGGGGTTCCCGGGGAGCTGTTTTTT. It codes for CAIAGDSGVPGELFF.

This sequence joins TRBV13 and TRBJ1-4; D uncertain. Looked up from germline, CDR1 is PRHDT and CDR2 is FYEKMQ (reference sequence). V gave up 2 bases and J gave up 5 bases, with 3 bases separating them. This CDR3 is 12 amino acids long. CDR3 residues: CASSLRNEKLFF. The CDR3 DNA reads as TGTGCCAGCAGCTTACGCAATGAAAAACTGTTTTTT.

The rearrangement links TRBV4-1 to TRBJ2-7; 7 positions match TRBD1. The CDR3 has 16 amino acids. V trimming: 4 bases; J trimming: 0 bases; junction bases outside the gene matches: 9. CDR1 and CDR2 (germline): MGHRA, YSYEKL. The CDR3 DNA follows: TGCGCCAGCAGCCTCAAGAGCGACAGGGCCTCCTACGAGCAGTACTTC. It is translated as CASSLKSDRASYEQYF.

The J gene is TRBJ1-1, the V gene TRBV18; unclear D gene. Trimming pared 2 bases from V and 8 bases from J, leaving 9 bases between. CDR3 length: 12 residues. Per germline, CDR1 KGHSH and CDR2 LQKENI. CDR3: CASSPSQKEAFF. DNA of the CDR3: TGTGCCAGCTCACCAAGCCAGAAGGAAGCTTTCTTT.

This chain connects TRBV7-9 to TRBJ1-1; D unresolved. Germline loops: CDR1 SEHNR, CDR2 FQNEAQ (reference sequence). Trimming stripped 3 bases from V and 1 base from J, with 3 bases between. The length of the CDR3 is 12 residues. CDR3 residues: CASSFANTEAFF. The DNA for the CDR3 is TGTGCCAGCAGCTTTGCGAACACTGAAGCTTTCTTT.

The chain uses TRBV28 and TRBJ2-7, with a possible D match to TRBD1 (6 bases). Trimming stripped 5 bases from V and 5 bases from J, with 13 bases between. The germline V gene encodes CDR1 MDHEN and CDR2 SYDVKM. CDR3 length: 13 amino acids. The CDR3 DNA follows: TGTGCCAGCAGTCTGACTGGACAGAACGAGCAGTACGTC. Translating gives CASSLTGQNEQYV.

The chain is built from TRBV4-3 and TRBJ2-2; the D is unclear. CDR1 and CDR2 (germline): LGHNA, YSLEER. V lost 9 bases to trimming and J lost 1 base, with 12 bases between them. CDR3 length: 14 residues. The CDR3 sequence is CASRLVMNTGELFF. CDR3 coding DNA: TGCGCCAGTCGTCTGGTGATGAACACCGGGGAGCTGTTTTTT.

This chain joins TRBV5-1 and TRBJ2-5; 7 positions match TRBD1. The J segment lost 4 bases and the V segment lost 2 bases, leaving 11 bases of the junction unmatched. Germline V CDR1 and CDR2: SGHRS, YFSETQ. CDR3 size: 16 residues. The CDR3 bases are TGCGCCAGCAGCTTTTCATTCTGGACAGGTCGAGAGACCCAGTACTTC. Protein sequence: CASSFSFWTGRETQYF.

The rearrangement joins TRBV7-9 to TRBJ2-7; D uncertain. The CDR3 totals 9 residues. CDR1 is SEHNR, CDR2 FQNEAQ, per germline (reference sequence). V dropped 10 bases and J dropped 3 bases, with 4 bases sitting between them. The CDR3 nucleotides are TGTGCCACCGACTACGAGCAGTACTTC. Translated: CATDYEQYF.